This T cell receptor beta chain came from a study of T cell changes during pregnancy in multiple sclerosis (dated by TCRdb to 2018 to 2020). General notes on the study: In women with multiple sclerosis, the researchers looked at how the T cell repertoire shifted as pregnancy progressed.

Worth noting for this clone: Its antigen is still unknown. No clone much larger than this one lies a single base away; base qualities are absent.

The CDR3 has 16 amino acids, counting the end cysteine and phenylalanine. Just CDR3 DNA is preserved here, 48 bases in frame from base 1. The V and J ends are trimmed by 8 bases and 4 bases, leaving 23 bases between them. As encoded in the germline V gene, CDR1 is SNHLY while CDR2 is FYNNEI. Libraries were built with the immunoSEQ multiplex PCR assay. The immuneACCESS repertoire file appears here via TCRdb, limited to in-frame rearrangements. These files lack a portion of the clones; in checked studies, under half of the deficit traces to unresolved V genes, and the cause of the others is not known. The sample yields around 96,000 clones; 80% to 95% were counted once. The ten largest clones take up about 3.9% of the sample.

The source is a female donor with multiple sclerosis, enrolled in a pregnancy study. The sequencing here drew on peripheral blood, taken in the first trimester of pregnancy. In this chain, TRBV2 is recombined with TRBJ2-5, and possibly TRBD2, on 7 matching bases. In nucleotide form, the sequence is TGTGCCAGCTTGCCCAACCCAGGGCGGGGGCTAGAGACCCAGTACTTC. The translation is CASLPNPGRGLETQYF.